A selection of T cell receptor beta chains follows, all from one sample in a study of cytotoxic CD8 clonotypes in ibrutinib-treated CLL. Assay: immunoSEQ multiplex PCR; the TCRdb copy retains only in-frame clones and omits some. The data contain just over 45,000 clones, approximately 69% of them singletons. The sequenced sample was PBMCs, obtained after 12 months of ibrutinib treatment. The receptors were sampled from a human donor with chronic lymphocytic leukemia. Each CDR3 is given with its conserved first and last residue. Fields, in order: D gene, J gene, clone size, V gene, CDR3 DNA, CDR3 protein. The D gene is left open where the match is weak. Expanded clones are given a class, and other clones once, few, many or no size at all.

TRBD1 | TRBJ1-6 | . | TRBV13 | TGTGCCAGCAGCACTACAGGGGCGGGTTGGAATTCACCCCTCCACTTT | CASSTTGAGWNSPLHF
. | TRBJ2-7 | . | TRBV23-1 | TGCGCCAGCAGTCTCGCCGGGGGCGAGCAGTACTTC | CASSLAGGEQYF
. | TRBJ2-7 | . | TRBV30 | TGTGCCTGGAGTGTACGCCTTACCTACGAGCAGTACTTC | CAWSVRLTYEQYF
. | TRBJ1-3 | . | TRBV25-1 | TGTGCCAGCAGTTCGGCAAACTCTGGAAACACCATATATTTT | CASSSANSGNTIYF
. | TRBJ2-7 | . | TRBV29-1 | TGCAGCGTTGAAGCTGAGGATTACTACGAGCAGTACTTC | CSVEAEDYYEQYF
TRBD2 | TRBJ2-3 | . | TRBV15 | TGTGCCACCAGCGGTAGCGGGGAGCCCACAGATACGCAGTATTTT | CATSGSGEPTDTQYF
. | TRBJ2-5 | . | TRBV5-4 | TGTGCCAGCAGCTTGCTGGGAGAGACCCAGTACTTC | CASSLLGETQYF
. | TRBJ1-1 | . | TRBV25-1 | TGTGCCAGCAGTGAATATTTGGGTGTCCCCACTGAAGCTTTCTTT | CASSEYLGVPTEAFF
TRBD1 | TRBJ1-1 | . | TRBV10-3 | TGTGCCATCAGTGAAGACAGGGGGAACACTGAAGCTTTCTTT | CAISEDRGNTEAFF
TRBD1 | TRBJ2-2 | few | TRBV5-1 | TGCGCCAGCAGCTTGACAGGGGGCACCGGGGAGCTGTTTTTT | CASSLTGGTGELFF
. | TRBJ2-3 | . | TRBV5-1 | TGCGCCAGCAGCTGGCTTGAGGGAGGCACAGATACGCAGTATTTT | CASSWLEGGTDTQYF
. | TRBJ2-2 | . | TRBV27 | TGTGCCAGCAGCAAAACAGTGAACACCGGGGAGCTGTTTTTT | CASSKTVNTGELFF
TRBD1 | TRBJ1-1 | . | TRBV29-1 | TGCAGCGTTCCTATTAGGACAGGGGGGGGTTGGAACACTGAAGCTTTCTTT | CSVPIRTGGGWNTEAFF
. | TRBJ2-2 | . | TRBV13 | TGTGCCAGCAGCTTAGTCGGAGCCGGGGAGCTGTTTTTT | CASSLVGAGELFF
TRBD1 | TRBJ1-3 | . | TRBV12-5 | TGTGCTAGTGGTTTGGATGTACAGGGGGGAAACACCATATATTTT | CASGLDVQGGNTIYF
. | TRBJ1-1 | . | TRBV5-6 | TGTGCCAGCAGCTTGCTTGGGGCCTTGGTTTACACTGAAGCTTTCTTT | CASSLLGALVYTEAFF
. | TRBJ2-2 | . | TRBV19 | TGTGCCAGTAGATGGCAGGGTTCAACCGGGGAGCTGTTTTTT | CASRWQGSTGELFF
. | TRBJ1-5 | . | TRBV6-1 | TGTGCCAGCAGGTCCCATAGCAATCAGCCCCAGCATTTT | CASRSHSNQPQHF
. | TRBJ1-6 | few | TRBV27 | TGTGCCAGCAGTTGGAGGGATGGTAATTCACCCCTCCACTTT | CASSWRDGNSPLHF
TRBD1 | TRBJ1-2 | . | TRBV6-5 | TGTGCCAGCAGGCCCGTGGACAGGGACTATGGCTACACCTTC | CASRPVDRDYGYTF
. | TRBJ2-7 | once | TRBV19 | TGTGCCAGTAGTGAACCTGGAACCTACGCTGAGCAGTACTTC | CASSEPGTYAEQYF
TRBD1 | TRBJ1-5 | . | TRBV6-5 | TGTGCCAGCAGTTACTCGGGGACAGGGAGTCAGCCCCAGCATTTT | CASSYSGTGSQPQHF
. | TRBJ1-5 | . | TRBV5-1 | TGCGCCAGCAGCTTAGGAGATCCCCGCAATCAGCCCCAGCATTTT | CASSLGDPRNQPQHF
. | TRBJ1-5 | . | TRBV4-1 | TGCGCCAGCAGCCAAGATAGGGGGGGGCATAGCAATCAGCCCCAGCATTTT | CASSQDRGGHSNQPQHF
. | TRBJ2-3 | . | TRBV10-3 | TGTGCCACCTCGGGGGAAGATACGCAGTATTTT | CATSGEDTQYF
. | TRBJ1-1 | . | TRBV9 | TGTGCCAGCAGCGCAGGGTACGGCACTGAAGCTTTCTTT | CASSAGYGTEAFF
. | TRBJ2-2 | once | TRBV7-3 | TGTGCCAGCAGCCTACCGACAGGAATCCTCACCGGGGAGCTGTTTTTT | CASSLPTGILTGELFF
. | TRBJ2-5 | once | TRBV5-6 | TGTGCCAGCACCGGGTACCAAGAGACCCAGTACTTC | CASTGYQETQYF
. | TRBJ2-5 | . | TRBV6-5 | TGTGCCAGCAGGGAATCCGGGCCCCAAGAGACCCAGTACTTC | CASRESGPQETQYF
. | TRBJ1-5 | . | TRBV21-1 | TGTGCCAGCACCCCCGTCCAGACCGCAACCCTTCAGCCCCAGCATTTT | CASTPVQTATLQPQHF
. | TRBJ1-2 | . | TRBV18 | TGTGCCAGCTCACCACGCTCCTTGAGCCTATATGGCTACACCTTC | CASSPRSLSLYGYTF
. | TRBJ1-1 | . | TRBV7-9 | TGTGCCAGTTCCTTACTCGGACTGTACACTGAAGCTTTCTTT | CASSLLGLYTEAFF